A single sample gave rise to the 28 T cell receptor beta chains below, sequenced in a study of PD-1 blockade in classical Hodgkin lymphoma. Repertoires were generated with immunoSEQ multiplex PCR, while TCRdb's copy carries only in-frame clones and drops some. The sample gives about 25,000 clones, under 75% of which show up once; roughly 30% is in the top ten. Time point here: cycle 4 day 1 (C4D1), after more than 5 weeks of nivolumab. Every patient experienced relapse after autologous stem cell transplantation, and brentuximab vedotin exposure varied. The sample consisted of peripheral blood mononuclear cells (PBMCs), taken before the fourth cycle of nivolumab. These receptors were obtained from a human donor with classical Hodgkin lymphoma.

This clone has a count of ten or more. The CDR3 sequence is CASSLTGMDNQPQHF. The CDR3 region has the DNA TGTGCCAGCAGCTTGACAGGGATGGACAATCAGCCCCAGCATTTT. This chain joins TRBV5-8 and TRBJ1-5; the D gene is possibly TRBD1 (6 bases). The CDR3 has 15 residues. V lost 1 base and J lost 3, with 11 bases in between. Germline loops: CDR1 SGHTS, CDR2 YDEGEE. The variable domain in full, with the rest retrieved from reference TRBV5-8 and TRBJ1-5, is EAGVTQSPTHLIKTRGQQATLRCSPISGHTSVYWYQQALGLGLQFLLWYDEGEERNRGNFPPRFSGRQFPNYSSELNVNALELEDSALYLCASSLTGMDNQPQHFGDGTRLSIL.

The rearrangement joins TRBV6-6 to TRBJ2-7; tentatively, D is TRBD1 (5 bases). V dropped 4 bases and J dropped 5 bases, with 12 bases sitting between them. This CDR3 comprises 13 residues. Germline lookup yields CDR1 MNHNY and CDR2 SVGAGI (reference sequence). The CDR3 spells CASSFPGLNEQYV. CDR3 DNA sequence: TGTGCCAGCAGTTTTCCAGGGCTTAACGAGCAGTACGTC.

The chain joins TRBV28 to TRBJ1-6; D gene ambiguous. V lost 4 bases to trimming and J lost 7 bases, with 17 bases between them. This CDR3 has 16 residues. Germline V CDR1 and CDR2: MDHEN, SYDVKM. CDR3 sequence (DNA): TGTGCCAGCAGTTCCAAGCACCAGGATTGGAATTCACCCCTCCACTTT. Amino acids: CASSSKHQDWNSPLHF.

This clone was seen only once. The chain has TRBV9 and TRBJ2-2; D is possibly TRBD1 (5 bases). Trimming cost V 0 bases and J 3 bases, with 6 bases left between them. Germline V lookup: CDR1 SGDLS, CDR2 YYNGEE. The CDR3 covers 14 residues. In nucleotides, the CDR3 is TGTGCCAGCAGCGTAGAAGGGGACACCGGGGAGCTGTTTTTT. Translating gives CASSVEGDTGELFF.

The J gene is TRBJ1-6, the V gene TRBV6-6; 9 bases map to TRBD1. The CDR3 contains 16 residues. Germline CDR1 reads MNHNY; CDR2 reads SVGAGI (reference sequence). The J segment lost 7 bases and the V segment lost 7 bases, leaving 11 bases of the junction unmatched. CDR3 in amino acids: CASTVTGTGQNSPLHF. CDR3 coding DNA: TGTGCCAGCACCGTGACCGGGACAGGGCAAAATTCACCCCTCCACTTT.

This chain connects TRBV5-4 to TRBJ2-7; 7 nucleotides match TRBD1. J was trimmed by 2 bases and V by 4 bases; bases with no gene match: 12. Germline V gene sequence: CDR1 SGHNT, CDR2 YYREEE (reference sequence). The CDR3 has 16 amino acids. CDR3 residues: CASSQVLGQGAYEQYF. CDR3 sequence (DNA): TGTGCCAGCAGCCAAGTCCTTGGCCAGGGGGCCTACGAGCAGTACTTC. Filled out from reference TRBV5-4 and TRBJ2-7, the complete variable domain reads ETGVTQSPTHLIKTRGQQVTLRCSSQSGHNTVSWYQQALGQGPQFIFQYYREEENGRGNFPPRFSGLQFPNYSSELNVNALELDDSALYLCASSQVLGQGAYEQYFGPGTRLTVT.

This chain uses TRBV6-5 with TRBJ2-2; no firm D call. The V end was cut by 6 bases, the J end by 0 bases, with 11 bases between. The CDR3 spans 15 residues. Per germline, CDR1 MNHEY and CDR2 SVGAGI. CDR3 nucleotides: TGTGCCAGCAGGAAGCTACAATCGAACACCGGGGAGCTGTTTTTT. As protein: CASRKLQSNTGELFF.

The V and J genes are TRBV5-1 and TRBJ1-1; 8 nucleotides align to TRBD1. The germline V gene encodes CDR1 SGHRS and CDR2 YFSETQ. The CDR3 has 16 residues. After removal of 0 bases from V and 0 bases from J, the junction contained 4 bases not matched to a gene. CDR3 DNA: TGCGCCAGCAGCTTGGTCTCGGGACAGGTGAACACTGAAGCTTTCTTT. It encodes CASSLVSGQVNTEAFF.

The rearrangement uses TRBV10-2 and TRBJ1-1, with a weak D call TRBD1 (6 bases). Germline V gene data show CDR1 as WSHSY and CDR2 as SAAADI. The CDR3 consists of 13 residues. V was trimmed by 5 bases and J by 3 bases, leaving 10 bases between them. As DNA, the CDR3 is TGCGCCAGCAGTCGTTCAGGGGACACTGAAGCTTTCTTT. As protein: CASSRSGDTEAFF.

The genes are TRBV2 and TRBJ2-1; D ambiguous. This CDR3 has 15 residues. The germline V and J ends were trimmed by 4 bases and 3 bases, with 13 bases remaining between them. Germline CDR1 and CDR2: SNHLY and FYNNEI. CDR3: CASSVSNAVYNEQFF. DNA of the CDR3: TGTGCCAGCAGTGTATCTAACGCGGTCTACAATGAGCAGTTCTTC.

V gene TRBV5-1 combines with J gene TRBJ2-7, with a weak D call TRBD1 (6 bases). Trimming took 4 bases from V and 4 from J, leaving 12 bases between them. CDR1 and CDR2 (germline): SGHRS, YFSETQ. CDR3 length: 13 residues. In nucleotides, the CDR3 is TGCGCCAGCAGCAAAGACAGGTCATACGAGCAGTACTTC. Translation: CASSKDRSYEQYF.

The table lists this clone with a few counts. J is TRBJ2-3 and V is TRBV4-1; D is perhaps TRBD1 (6 bases). Trimming removed 2 bases at V and 2 bases at J, with 14 bases between. The germline CDR1 and CDR2 sequences are MGHRA and YSYEKL. CDR3 length: 16 residues. This CDR3 is CASSQLQGFSTDTQYF. The CDR3 coding sequence is TGCGCCAGCAGCCAACTACAGGGATTTTCCACAGATACGCAGTATTTT.

This rearrangement joins TRBV7-2 to TRBJ2-5; 10 nucleotides match TRBD2. The tail of the sequence fits TRBJ2-7 better, so the J call may be wrong. Germline V gives CDR1 SGHTA, CDR2 FQGNSA. CDR3 length: 14 residues. The CDR3 here is CASSSGLALYEQYF. The CDR3 DNA sequence: TGTGCCAGCAGCTCGGGACTAGCGTTATACGAGCAGTACTTC.

The genes are TRBV7-4 and TRBJ2-5; D perhaps matches TRBD1 (5 bases). The CDR3 covers 16 residues. Germline V gene sequence: CDR1 SGHVT, CDR2 SQSDAQ. Trimming cost V 5 bases and J 3 bases, with 19 bases left between them. The CDR3 coding sequence is TGTGCCAGCAGCCTAACCGTGATATTCAGGGAAGAGACCCAGTACTTC. Its protein is CASSLTVIFREETQYF.

The chain recombines TRBV5-1 with TRBJ1-5; D call uncertain. Germline CDR1 SGHRS, CDR2 YFSETQ. V lost 0 bases and J lost 7, with 11 bases in between. The length of the CDR3 is 14 residues. For the CDR3, the DNA is TGCGCCAGCAGCTTGGCAGGCCCGGGCCAGCCCCAGCATTTT. The encoded protein is CASSLAGPGQPQHF.

V gene TRBV13 combines with J gene TRBJ2-3, with TRBD2 identical over 7 bases. The junction had 6 bases not matched to a gene; V was cut back by 0 bases and J by 3 bases. This CDR3 has 16 amino acids. Looked up from germline, CDR1 is PRHDT and CDR2 is FYEKMQ (reference sequence). In DNA, the CDR3 is TGTGCCAGCAGCTTAGGGGGCGGGGGTTTAACAGATACGCAGTATTTT. Translating gives CASSLGGGGLTDTQYF.

J is TRBJ2-3 and V is TRBV28; 11 bases are a match to TRBD2. V gave up 3 bases and J gave up 2 bases; unmatched junction bases: 13. This CDR3 has 19 residues. Germline V CDR1 and CDR2: MDHEN, SYDVKM. CDR3 bases: TGTGCCAGCAGTTTCCCGAACTCCTTTAGCGGGGGGGCCACAGATACGCAGTATTTT. It translates to CASSFPNSFSGGATDTQYF.

V usage is TRBV7-2 and J usage is TRBJ1-2; 10 bases match TRBD1. The germline V gene has CDR1 SGHTA and CDR2 FQGNSA. The ends lost 4 bases at V and 7 bases at J; junction bases unmatched: 6. This CDR3 comprises 14 residues. CDR3 residues: CASSSRTGGFGYTF. The DNA of the CDR3 is TGTGCCAGCAGCTCGCGGACAGGGGGTTTTGGCTACACCTTC.

In nucleotides, the CDR3 is TGTGCCAGCAGCCAAGCGGTAGCGGGGTACCCTAGCACAGATACGCAGTATTTT. This encodes CASSQAVAGYPSTDTQYF. The chain carries TRBV14 and TRBJ2-3; 8 positions agree with TRBD2. This CDR3 region has 18 residues. The V and J ends lost 1 base and 0 bases, in that order; junction bases with no gene match: 9. Germline values: CDR1 SGHDN, CDR2 FVKESK.

The table lists this clone with a count of one. The chain combines TRBV6-5 with TRBJ1-6, with D unresolved. The CDR3 has 15 residues. Between the trimmed V and J ends, which lost 3 bases and 8 bases, there was a span of 14 bases. Germline lookup yields CDR1 MNHEY and CDR2 SVGAGI. CDR3: CASSYEGNPYSPLHF. DNA of the CDR3: TGTGCCAGCAGTTATGAGGGAAACCCGTATTCACCCCTCCACTTT.

The chain recombines TRBV4-3 with TRBJ2-7, with TRBD1 identical over 7 bases. Germline V gene data show CDR1 as LGHNA and CDR2 as YSLEER. V lost 0 bases to trimming and J lost 6 bases; unmatched junction nucleotides: 8. The CDR3 totals 15 residues. In nucleotides, the CDR3 is TGCGCCAGCAGCCAAGAACCAGGGGGTTTCTTCGAGCAGTACTTC. Translating gives CASSQEPGGFFEQYF.

This rearrangement joins TRBV14 to TRBJ1-1, with 8 bases fitting TRBD1. Germline V gene data show CDR1 as SGHDN and CDR2 as FVKESK. The CDR3 has 15 amino acids. Germline trimming cut 4 bases from V and 1 base from J; bases unmatched to any gene: 5. This chain's CDR3 is CASSRRGQANTEAFF. The CDR3 DNA follows: TGTGCCAGCAGCCGCCGGGGACAGGCGAACACTGAAGCTTTCTTT. Filled out from reference TRBV14 and TRBJ1-1, the complete variable domain reads EAGVTQFPSHSVIEKGQTVTLRCDPISGHDNLYWYRRVMGKEIKFLLHFVKESKQDESGMPNNRFLAERTGGTYSTLKVQPAELEDSGVYFCASSRRGQANTEAFFGQGTRLTVV.

The chain has TRBV7-8 and TRBJ1-5; 9 bases line up with TRBD1. Trimming removed 4 bases from V and 5 bases from J; junction bases left unmatched: 6. This CDR3 contains 15 residues. Germline-derived CDR1 and CDR2 are SGHVS and FQNEAQ. This chain's CDR3 is CASSSLQGADQPQHF. The DNA of the CDR3 is TGTGCCAGCAGCTCCCTACAGGGGGCGGATCAGCCCCAGCATTTT.

The chain's CDR3 is CASRGDAPSEQFF. The CDR3 bases are TGTGCCAGCAGGGGGGACGCCCCGAGTGAGCAGTTCTTC. The J gene is TRBJ2-1, the V gene TRBV2; D might be TRBD1 or TRBD2, each matching 5 bases. Germline V gene sequence: CDR1 SNHLY, CDR2 FYNNEI. Trimming took 6 bases from V and 9 from J, leaving 15 bases between them. This CDR3 is built from 13 residues.

The chain joins TRBV5-6 to TRBJ1-6; 8 nucleotides align to TRBD1. CDR1 and CDR2 (germline): SGHDT, YYEEEE. After removal of 5 bases from V and 0 bases from J, the junction contained 4 bases not matched to a gene. There are 16 residues in the CDR3. CDR3 DNA sequence: TGTGCCAGCAGATACAGGGGGAGCTCCTATAATTCACCCCTCCACTTT. This codes for CASRYRGSSYNSPLHF.

This clone was detected ten times or more. The chain couples TRBV7-9 to TRBJ1-4; 7 bases agree with TRBD1. With 2 bases clipped from V and 7 bases from J, the junction kept 4 bases outside the gene matches. This CDR3 contains 14 residues. From germline, CDR1 is SEHNR and CDR2 FQNEAQ (reference sequence). The CDR3 is CASSLSTGVEKLFF. The CDR3 nucleotides read TGTGCCAGCAGCTTATCAACAGGGGTTGAAAAACTGTTTTTT.

The V call is TRBV7-9, the J call TRBJ2-5; no firm D call. This CDR3 comprises 18 residues. V lost 0 bases to trimming and J lost 5 bases, with 22 bases between them. Germline V CDR1 and CDR2: SEHNR, FQNEAQ (reference sequence). The CDR3 reads CASSLALGLGPGEETQYF. The CDR3 nucleotides read TGTGCCAGCAGCTTAGCGTTGGGTTTAGGACCGGGTGAGGAGACCCAGTACTTC.

The rearrangement uses TRBV27 and TRBJ2-3; unclear D gene. CDR1 MNHEY and CDR2 SMNVEV come from the germline V gene (reference sequence). The CDR3 runs 13 residues. The V end was cut by 8 bases, the J end by 4 bases, with 13 bases between. DNA of the CDR3: TGTGCCAGCCGACTTGTAGACTCAGATACGCAGTATTTT. Residues: CASRLVDSDTQYF.